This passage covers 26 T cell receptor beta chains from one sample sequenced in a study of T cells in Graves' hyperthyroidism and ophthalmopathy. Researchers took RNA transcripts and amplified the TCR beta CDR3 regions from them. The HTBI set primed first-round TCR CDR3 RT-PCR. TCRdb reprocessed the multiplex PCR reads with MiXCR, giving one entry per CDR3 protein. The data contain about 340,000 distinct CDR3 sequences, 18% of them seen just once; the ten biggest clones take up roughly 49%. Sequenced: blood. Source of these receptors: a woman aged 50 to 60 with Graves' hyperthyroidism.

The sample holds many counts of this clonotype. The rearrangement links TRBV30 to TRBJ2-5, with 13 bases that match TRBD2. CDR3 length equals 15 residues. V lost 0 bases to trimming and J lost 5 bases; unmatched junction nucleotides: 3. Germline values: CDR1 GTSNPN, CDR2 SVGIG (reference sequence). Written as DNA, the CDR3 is TGTGCCTGGAGTGTAGGACTAGCGGGGGCTGAGACCCAGTACTTC. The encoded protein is CAWSVGLAGAETQYF.

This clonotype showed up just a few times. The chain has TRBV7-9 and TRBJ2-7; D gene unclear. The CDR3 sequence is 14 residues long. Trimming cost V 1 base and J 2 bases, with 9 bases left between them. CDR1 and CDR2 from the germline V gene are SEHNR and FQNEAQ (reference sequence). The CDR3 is CASSLVPNTYEQYF. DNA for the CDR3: TGTGCCAGCAGCTTAGTACCCAACACCTACGAGCAGTACTTC.

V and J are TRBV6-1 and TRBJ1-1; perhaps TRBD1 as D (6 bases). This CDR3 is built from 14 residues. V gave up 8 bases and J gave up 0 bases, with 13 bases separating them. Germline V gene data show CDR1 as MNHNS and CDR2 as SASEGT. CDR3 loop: CASLNREMNTEAFF. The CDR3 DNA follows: TGTGCCAGCCTGAACAGGGAAATGAACACTGAAGCTTTCTTT.

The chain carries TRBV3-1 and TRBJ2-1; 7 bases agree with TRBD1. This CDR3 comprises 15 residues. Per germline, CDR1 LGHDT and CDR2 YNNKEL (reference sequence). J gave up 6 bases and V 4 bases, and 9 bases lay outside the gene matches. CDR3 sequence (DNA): TGTGCCAGCAGCCCAGACAGGGTCCGACGCAATGAGCAGTTCTTC. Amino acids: CASSPDRVRRNEQFF.

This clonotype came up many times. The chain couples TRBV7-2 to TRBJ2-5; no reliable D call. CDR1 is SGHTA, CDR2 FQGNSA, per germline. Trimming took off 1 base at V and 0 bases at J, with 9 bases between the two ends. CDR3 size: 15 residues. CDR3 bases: TGTGCCAGCAGCTTAGGGTCGGAGTACCAAGAGACCCAGTACTTC. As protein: CASSLGSEYQETQYF.

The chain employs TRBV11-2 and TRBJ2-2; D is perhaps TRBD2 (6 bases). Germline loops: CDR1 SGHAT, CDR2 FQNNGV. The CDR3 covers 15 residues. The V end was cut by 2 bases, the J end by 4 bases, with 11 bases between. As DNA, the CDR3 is TGTGCCAGCAGCTTACGGGAGACCAGCACCGGGGAGCTGTTTTTT. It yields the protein CASSLRETSTGELFF.

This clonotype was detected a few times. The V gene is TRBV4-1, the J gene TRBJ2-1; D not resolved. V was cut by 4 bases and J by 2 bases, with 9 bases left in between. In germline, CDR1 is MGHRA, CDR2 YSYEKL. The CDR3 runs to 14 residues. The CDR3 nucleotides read TGCGCCAGCAGCCCACAGACCACCTACAATGAGCAGTTCTTC. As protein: CASSPQTTYNEQFF.

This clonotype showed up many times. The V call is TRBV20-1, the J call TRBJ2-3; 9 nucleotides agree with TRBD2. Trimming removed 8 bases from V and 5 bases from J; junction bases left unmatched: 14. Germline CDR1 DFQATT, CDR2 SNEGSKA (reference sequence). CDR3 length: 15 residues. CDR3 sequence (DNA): TGCAGTACCCAACCGGCGGGAGGGCCCGGAGATACGCAGTATTTT. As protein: CSTQPAGGPGDTQYF.

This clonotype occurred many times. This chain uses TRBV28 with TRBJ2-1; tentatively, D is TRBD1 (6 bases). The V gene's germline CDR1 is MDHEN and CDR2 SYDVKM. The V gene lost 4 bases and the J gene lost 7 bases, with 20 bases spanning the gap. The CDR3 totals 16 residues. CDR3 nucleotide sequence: TGTGCCAGCAGTTCAGGGGCGGACCGTTTGGGGAATGAGCAGTTCTTC. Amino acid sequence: CASSSGADRLGNEQFF.

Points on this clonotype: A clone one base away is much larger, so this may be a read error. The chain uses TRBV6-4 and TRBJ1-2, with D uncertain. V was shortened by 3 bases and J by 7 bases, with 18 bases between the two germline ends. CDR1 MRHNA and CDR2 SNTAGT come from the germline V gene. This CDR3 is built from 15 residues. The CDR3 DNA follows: TGTGCCAGCAGTGAAGCGCTATCACGATCGGGTGGCTACACCTTC. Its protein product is CASSEALSRSGGYTF.

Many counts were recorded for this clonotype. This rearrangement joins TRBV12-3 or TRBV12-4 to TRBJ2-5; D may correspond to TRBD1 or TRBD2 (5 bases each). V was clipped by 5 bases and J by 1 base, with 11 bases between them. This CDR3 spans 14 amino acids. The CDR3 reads CASSRSGTQETQYF. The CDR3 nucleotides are TGTGCCAGCAGTCGATCAGGGACCCAAGAGACCCAGTACTTC.

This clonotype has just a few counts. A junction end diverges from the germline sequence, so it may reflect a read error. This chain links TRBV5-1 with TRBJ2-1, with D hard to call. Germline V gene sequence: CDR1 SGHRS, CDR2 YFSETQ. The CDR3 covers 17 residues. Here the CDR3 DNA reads TGCGCCGGCAGCTTTTACGTTGGGAAGGTGAGATACAATGAGCAGTTCTTC. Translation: CAGSFYVGKVRYNEQFF.

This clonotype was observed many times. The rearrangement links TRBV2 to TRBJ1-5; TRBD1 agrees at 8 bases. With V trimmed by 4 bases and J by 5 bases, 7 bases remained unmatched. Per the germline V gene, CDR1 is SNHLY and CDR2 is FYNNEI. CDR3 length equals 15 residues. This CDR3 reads CASSVAGGKDQPQHF. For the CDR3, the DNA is TGTGCCAGCAGTGTGGCAGGGGGCAAGGATCAGCCCCAGCATTTT.

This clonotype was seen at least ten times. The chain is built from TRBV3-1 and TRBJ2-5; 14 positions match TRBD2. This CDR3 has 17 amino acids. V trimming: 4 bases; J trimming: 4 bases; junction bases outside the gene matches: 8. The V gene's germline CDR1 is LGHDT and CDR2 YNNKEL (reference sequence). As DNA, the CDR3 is TGTGCCAGCAGCCTAGAGGGACTAGCGGGAGTGATAGAGACCCAGTACTTC. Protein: CASSLEGLAGVIETQYF.

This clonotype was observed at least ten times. The CDR3 DNA follows: TGTGCCAGCAGTGGGGATCCCTCCTACGAGCAGTACTTC. This gives the protein CASSGDPSYEQYF. The chain links TRBV2 to TRBJ2-7, with D uncertain. CDR3 length: 13 residues. Germline CDR1 SNHLY, CDR2 FYNNEI. V shed 4 bases and J shed 0 bases, with 7 bases lying between them. Variable domain in full (rest from reference TRBV2 and TRBJ2-7): EPEVTQTPSHQVTQMGQEVILRCVPISNHLYFYWYRQILGQKVEFLVSFYNNEISEKSEIFDDQFSVERPDGSNFTLKIRSTKLEDSAMYFCASSGDPSYEQYFGPGTRLTVT.

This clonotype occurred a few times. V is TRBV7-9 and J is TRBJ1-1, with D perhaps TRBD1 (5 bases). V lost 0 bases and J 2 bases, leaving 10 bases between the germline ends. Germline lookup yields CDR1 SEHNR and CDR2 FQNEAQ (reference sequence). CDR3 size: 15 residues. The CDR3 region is CASSLAWGENTEAFF. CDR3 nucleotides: TGTGCCAGCAGCTTAGCGTGGGGGGAAAACACTGAAGCTTTCTTT.

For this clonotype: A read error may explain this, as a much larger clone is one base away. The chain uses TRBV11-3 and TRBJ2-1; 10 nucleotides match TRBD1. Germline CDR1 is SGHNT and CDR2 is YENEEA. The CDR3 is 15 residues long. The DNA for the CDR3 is TGTGCCAGCAGCTTGGGACAGGGGTCCCTCGGTGAGCAGTCCTTC. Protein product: CASSLGQGSLGEQSF.

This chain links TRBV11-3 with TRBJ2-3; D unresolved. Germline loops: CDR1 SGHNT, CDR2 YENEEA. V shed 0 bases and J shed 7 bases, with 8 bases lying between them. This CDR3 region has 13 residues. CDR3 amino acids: CASSLDSSYTQYF. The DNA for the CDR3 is TGTGCCAGCAGCTTAGATTCCTCGTATACGCAGTATTTT.

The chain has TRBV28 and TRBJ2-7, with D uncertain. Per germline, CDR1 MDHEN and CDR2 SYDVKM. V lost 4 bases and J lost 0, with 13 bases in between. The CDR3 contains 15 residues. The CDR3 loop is CASSSPGGNSYEQYF. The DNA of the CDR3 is TGTGCCAGCAGTTCCCCCGGTGGCAACTCCTACGAGCAGTACTTC. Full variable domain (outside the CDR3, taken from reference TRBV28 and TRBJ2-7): DVKVTQSSRYLVKRTGEKVFLECVQDMDHENMFWYRQDPGLGLRLIYFSYDVKMKEKGDIPEGYSVSREKKERFSLILESASTNQTSMYLCASSSPGGNSYEQYFGPGTRLTVT.

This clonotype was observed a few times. CDR3 coding DNA: TGTGCCAGCAGTTTGGTAGTGGCGGGAGTCTTTCTCGGGGAGCTGTTTTTT. It translates to CASSLVVAGVFLGELFF. The chain links TRBV28 to TRBJ2-2; 7 bases align to TRBD2. Germline CDR1 is MDHEN and CDR2 is SYDVKM. Losses at the gene ends were 3 bases for V and 7 bases for J; bases not matched to a gene: 14. This CDR3 has 17 amino acids.

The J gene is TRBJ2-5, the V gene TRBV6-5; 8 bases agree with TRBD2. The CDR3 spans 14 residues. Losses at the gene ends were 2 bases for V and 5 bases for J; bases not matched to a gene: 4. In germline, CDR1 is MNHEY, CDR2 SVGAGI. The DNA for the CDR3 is TGTGCCAGCAGTTACGGCGGGGGGACGGAGACCCAGTACTTC. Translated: CASSYGGGTETQYF.

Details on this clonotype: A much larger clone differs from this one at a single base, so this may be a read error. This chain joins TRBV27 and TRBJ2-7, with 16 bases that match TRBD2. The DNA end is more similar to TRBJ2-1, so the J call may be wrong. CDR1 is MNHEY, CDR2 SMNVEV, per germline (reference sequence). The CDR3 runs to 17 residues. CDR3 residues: CASIGTSGGVVAYEQFF. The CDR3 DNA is TGTGCCTCTATCGGGACTAGCGGGGGGGTAGTGGCCTACGAGCAGTTCTTC.

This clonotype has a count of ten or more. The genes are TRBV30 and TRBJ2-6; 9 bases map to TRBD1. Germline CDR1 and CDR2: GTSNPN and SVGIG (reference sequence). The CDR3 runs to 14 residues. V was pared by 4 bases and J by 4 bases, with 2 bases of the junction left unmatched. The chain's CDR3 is CAWNRGPGANVLTF. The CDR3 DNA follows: TGTGCCTGGAACAGGGGGCCAGGGGCCAACGTCCTGACTTTC.

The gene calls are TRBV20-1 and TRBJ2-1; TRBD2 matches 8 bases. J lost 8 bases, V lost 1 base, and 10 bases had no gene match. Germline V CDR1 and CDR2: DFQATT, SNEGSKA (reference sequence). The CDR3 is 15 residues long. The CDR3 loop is CSARGDGGAGHEQFF. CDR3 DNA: TGCAGTGCTAGAGGAGACGGGGGGGCCGGTCATGAGCAGTTCTTC.

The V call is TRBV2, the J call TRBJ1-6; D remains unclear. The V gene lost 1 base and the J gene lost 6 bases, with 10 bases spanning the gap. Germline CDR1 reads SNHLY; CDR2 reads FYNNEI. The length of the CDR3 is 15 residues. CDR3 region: CASSEDHPTNSPLHF. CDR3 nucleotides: TGTGCCAGCAGTGAAGACCATCCCACTAATTCACCCCTCCACTTT. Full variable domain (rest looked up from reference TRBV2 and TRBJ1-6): EPEVTQTPSHQVTQMGQEVILRCVPISNHLYFYWYRQILGQKVEFLVSFYNNEISEKSEIFDDQFSVERPDGSNFTLKIRSTKLEDSAMYFCASSEDHPTNSPLHFGNGTRLTVT.

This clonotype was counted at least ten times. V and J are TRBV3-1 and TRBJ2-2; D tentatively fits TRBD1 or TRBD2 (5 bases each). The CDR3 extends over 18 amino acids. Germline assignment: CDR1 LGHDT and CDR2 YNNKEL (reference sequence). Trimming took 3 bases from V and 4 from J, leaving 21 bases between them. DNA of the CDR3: TGTGCCAGCAGCCAGATTACCCTCCGGGACCGGGCCACCGGGGAGCTGTTTTTT. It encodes CASSQITLRDRATGELFF.